What follows is one T cell receptor beta chain and its context. Its antigen is not yet known. No base qualities exist here, and no much larger clone lies one base off it. The receptor library was made with the immunoSEQ multiplex PCR assay. The multiplex PCR relied on a mix of 60 forward primers for TCR Vbeta segments and 13 reverse primers for TCR Jbeta segments. The CDR3 region of rearranged TCR beta genes was amplified from genomic DNA by a multiplex PCR assay. The Illumina HiSeq System was used to sequence the amplified TCR beta libraries as 87-base-pair reads. In the paper's pipeline: Across the roughly 670 repertoires, a later analysis counted about 81 million unique TCR beta chains, roughly 11 million of which were shared by at least two donors. Raw reads were error-corrected and collapsed into unique sequences with a nearest-neighbor algorithm that merged closely related sequences to remove PCR and sequencing errors. To assign V, D and J gene segments, CDR3 sequences were aligned to IMGT reference sequences. For a sequence to be retained, a match of at least six nucleotides to both a V gene segment and a J gene segment was required. A rearrangement counted as productive if the CDR3 had no stop codons and remained in frame with V and J, and every other rearrangement counted as non-productive. CDR3 was defined according to IMGT convention as the region running from the second conserved V-encoded cysteine to the conserved J-encoded phenylalanine. In an earlier analysis of 500 to 650 of the donors, sequences lacking an unambiguous match to a single V gene segment were excluded. An earlier analysis of a few hundred of the donors classified V segments as functional when productive rearrangements were above 56.7% and as segregating when the standard deviation between donors was above 5%. A statistical classification framework was built to diagnose cytomegalovirus status from the catalog of TCR beta chain sequences. V and J gene assignment, in a later analysis, came from comparing TCR nucleotide sequences with IMGT/GENE-DB human TR gene sequences. Using the TCRdist pipeline, a later analysis assigned CDR3 sequences along with most-parsimonious VDJ recombination scenarios. In a later analysis, each TCR beta chain was defined by its CDR3 amino acid sequence together with its V-gene family, and reads without a unique V-gene family were excluded. To address suspected cross-contamination and a sequencing artifact, a later analysis removed approximately 600 highly shared, low-generation-probability nucleotide sequences. In a later analysis, a clonal expansion index was calculated for each public chain from normalized within-repertoire ranks of inferred template counts. In a later analysis, generation probabilities were computed with a VDJ recombination model fitted to out-of-frame rearrangements, and the resulting probabilities were checked against IGoR. A later analysis scored TCR-TCR, TCR-HLA and TCR-CMV co-occurrence with hypergeometric tests, applying a repertoire-size bias correction to TCR pairs. In a later analysis, false discovery rates were estimated by permuting HLA or CMV assignments 20 times. In a later analysis, co-occurring TCRs were grouped using DBSCAN, and TCRdist sequence similarity was added for clustering within HLA-allele-positive subsets. Repertoires with fewer than 30,000 or more than 120,000 public chains were left out of co-occurrence clustering, as were a handful of repertoires with anomalous nucleotide sharing. The table was pulled from immuneACCESS by TCRdb, which kept in-frame rearrangements only. Such tables lose some clones; where checked, under half of the loss comes from unresolved V genes, and the rest has no known cause. D and trimming were read from the DNA, whereas the V and J calls and clone size are those reported in that table. The sample data list 250,000 to 350,000 clones, and roughly 89% of these were observed just once. The top ten hold roughly 4% of the sample.

At the junction V is shortened by 5 bases and J by 0 bases, with 8 bases in between. Counted from cysteine to phenylalanine, this CDR3 has 13 amino acids. Only CDR3 DNA is held: 39 bases, read in frame from base 1. The germline V gene encodes CDR1 MNHEY and CDR2 SMNVEV (reference sequence). These data belong to a study of cytomegalovirus exposure and HLA in healthy donors (dated by TCRdb to about 2017). Concerning the study at large: An earlier analysis of roughly 630 of the donors reported 276 Gb of sequence data and some 100 million unique TCR beta sequences from about 200 million T cells. An early release covering just under 650 HLA-typed donors comprised about 310 gigabases of sequencing data and roughly 85 million unique TCR sequences. Of the roughly 400 genotyped donors, over 65% fell in the genetic ancestry cluster associated with self-reported Caucasian donors. The study aimed to test whether signatures of past pathogen exposure could be identified by cataloging public T cell receptors. The T cell repertoires of about 700 subjects were profiled by immunosequencing and related to cytomegalovirus serostatus. In addition to the first cohort of 500 to 850 subjects, a separate validation cohort of 120 different subjects was used. To predict cytomegalovirus infection status, the study combined high-throughput TCR immunosequencing, statistical association of individual TCRs with disease status, and machine learning. To study patterns of TCR occurrence, a later analysis re-analyzed previously published TCR beta repertoires from around 670 donors and added high-resolution HLA genotyping. Rather than using new phenotypic data, the later analysis identified candidate immune exposures from TCR beta sequences and from how often those sequences occurred across donors. An earlier analysis of approximately 500 of the donors applied high-throughput TCR beta sequencing to assess whether each TCR beta V gene segment acted as functional or pseudogenic. Donor age, sex, ethnicity and CMV serostatus were collected together with the repertoire data. Genome-wide SNP genotypes for about 60% of the roughly 670 donors were used in a later genetic analysis, which treated that subset as a discovery cohort. Every repertoire in the discovery cohort had been generated on one and the same sequencing platform. Class I and class II HLA loci were covered by the typing at four-digit resolution. Typing coverage varied by locus: roughly 629-640 donors for A, B, C, DRB1 and DQB1; roughly 560 for DQA1; about 590 for DPA1; approximately 450 for DPB1. Four or five DR-DQ haplotypes were handled as single units for association and clustering because linkage in the cohort was strong. On average, about 200,000 unique TCR beta nucleotide sequences were sequenced per donor among about 400 genotyped donors of the cohort, with about 19% of those sequences being non-productive. Overall study outcomes, separate from this receptor: Because counts were too low, under 20 rarely observed V segments, including chromosome 9 orphons, were left out of the earlier analysis of about 500 of the donors. According to a later analysis, most CMV-associated TCR beta chains appeared to be HLA-restricted, and the HLA associations seemed to be driven largely by CMV exposure. It was suggested by the authors that the approach could potentially be generalized to other disease states and immunological phenotypes. Compared with the approximately 670-donor mean, donors in an Asian-associated ancestry cluster had fewer N-insertions in productive TCRs, according to a later genetic analysis. A cluster of highly shared sequence variants was judged likely to be a technical artifact of the sequencing pipeline. In an earlier analysis of more than 500 of the donors, most TCR beta V segments appeared in productive rearrangements about 90% or about 30% of the time, broadly matching IMGT annotations. A later genetic analysis associated a missense DCLRE1C variant with V-gene and J-gene trimming of TCR beta chains, and an independent cohort replicated the association. A further reported finding was that TCR beta sequences accurately predicted the HLA-A and HLA-B alleles for most subjects in the first cohort. Because some donors lacked HLA typing at each locus, the association tests relied only on the typed subset. In a later analysis, HLA-associated TCR beta chains showed more clonal expansion and lower generation probabilities than non-associated chains that were equally common. Because the 87-base-pair reads could not distinguish some IMGT-functional V segments, including TRBV6-2 and TRBV6-3, those segments were excluded. In vitro tests confirmed that a few of the cytomegalovirus-associated TCR beta chains recognize cytomegalovirus antigens. A later analysis found that TCR association rates varied across HLA loci, with DRB1 alleles showing the most associated TCRs and HLA-C alleles the fewest. The classifier was reported to diagnose cytomegalovirus status with high specificity and sensitivity in both the original cohort and the validation cohort. The study gave a list of 150 to 200 TCR beta chains associated with cytomegalovirus. Roughly uniform sequencing depth across donors was assumed in presence/absence analyses, although this assumption may not hold. Only TCR beta chains were sequenced in this cohort, and the absence of alpha or paired-chain data limited detectable features. Several of the top co-occurrence clusters appeared to be linked to parvovirus B19, influenza, CMV and Epstein-Barr virus, according to a later analysis. Immune exposure information for the cohort was limited to CMV serostatus. Across donors, most TCR sequences were observed very rarely, whereas some public TCRs were present in many individuals. Specific HLA alleles were associated with 15,000 to 20,000 TCR beta sequences at a false discovery rate of 0.05 in a later analysis. When HLA alleles, especially DR and DQ, strongly co-occurred, attributing TCR associations to individual alleles was difficult. Correlated functional status among segregating V segments might be attributable to linkage disequilibrium, but an unknown experimental factor could not be ruled out.

The cohort consisted of hundreds of healthy bone marrow donors. At the time of sampling, all cohort members were nominally healthy, though unrecorded immune exposures were likely present. The donor tested CMV seropositive and was one of the 289 seropositive cohort members. A peripheral blood sample was provided by each donor, and peripheral blood mononuclear cells were used for TCR beta sequencing. Genomic DNA was extracted from the blood cell samples with the Qiagen DNeasy Blood Extraction Kit. The TCR was taken from a man aged 40-49 years in good health and CMV-seropositive. The chain is made from TRBV27 and TRBJ2-7, with no confidently assigned D gene. The source material was PBMCs. The sequenced DNA: TGTGCCAGCAGTCCCATTAGCTCCTACGAGCAGTACTTC. Its protein reads: CASSPISSYEQYF.